This TCR beta chain was sequenced during a study of shared clonotypes between healthy human individuals. Study background: CD4 naive cells filled three plates per donor, CD4 memory three, CD8 naive two and CD8 memory one.

Broader study findings: Larger richness was generally estimated for naive than memory subsets. A reduction in generation probabilities was seen for non-shared clonotypes relative to those shared by all four donors.

The investigators split CD4+ cells into a CD45RA+ naive subset and a CD45RA-negative memory subset. Sequenced by immunoSEQ multiplex PCR; TCRdb stores in-frame clones only, minus some. This sample has some 2.1 million clones, with 85% to 95% found just once. V was pared by 0 bases and J by 4 bases, with 8 bases between. The length of the CDR3 is 13 residues. CDR1 SGHNT and CDR2 YYREEE come from the germline V gene (reference sequence). Points on this clone: Its antigen is unidentified. The identical CDR3 is also encoded by other nucleotide sequences in the sample.

The chain links TRBV5-4 to TRBJ2-7; D gene unclear. The origin of this receptor is a man aged 18 to 29 in good health. Sequencing was done on a sample of naive CD4+ T cells sorted from blood. The subset here: CD45RA+ positively selected. The CDR3 coding sequence is TGTGCCAGCAGCTTGGGTTCGGGTTACGAGCAGTACTTC. Its protein is CASSLGSGYEQYF.